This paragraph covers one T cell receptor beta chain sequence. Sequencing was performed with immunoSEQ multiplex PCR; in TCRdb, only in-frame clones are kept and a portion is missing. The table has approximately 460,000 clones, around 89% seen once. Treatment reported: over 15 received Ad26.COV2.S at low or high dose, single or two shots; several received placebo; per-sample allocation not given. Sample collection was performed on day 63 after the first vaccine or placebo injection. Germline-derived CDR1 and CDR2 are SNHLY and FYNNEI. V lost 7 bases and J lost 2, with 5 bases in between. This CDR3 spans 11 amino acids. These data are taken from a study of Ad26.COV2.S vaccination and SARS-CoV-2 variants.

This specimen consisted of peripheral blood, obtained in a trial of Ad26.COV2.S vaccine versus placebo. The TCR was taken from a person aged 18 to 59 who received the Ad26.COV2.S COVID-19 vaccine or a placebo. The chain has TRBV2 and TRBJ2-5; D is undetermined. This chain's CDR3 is CASNGQETQYF. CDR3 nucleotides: TGTGCCAGCAACGGTCAAGAGACCCAGTACTTC.